The following is a T cell receptor beta chain sequence with its context. The germline V gene has CDR1 SQVTM and CDR2 ANQGSEA. V lost 4 bases and J 5 bases, leaving 12 bases between the germline ends. The CDR3 has 12 amino acids. The data belong to a study of T cell repertoires in cytomegalovirus infection. Study as a whole: Shared public TCR beta signatures pointed to both CMV infection and a matching HLA type.

TCRdb reanalysed the reads using MiXCR and keeps one entry per CDR3 protein. Here the sample spans around 740,000 distinct CDR3 sequences, under 40% being singletons. Specimen: PBMCs. The genes are TRBV29-1 and TRBJ2-7; the D gene is possibly TRBD1 (6 bases). The origin of this receptor is a human donor in good health (CMV status not recorded). Some clones in this sample may be carry-over from other donors' samples. CDR3 sequence: CSVVQGTHEQYF. The CDR3 nucleotides read TGCAGCGTTGTACAGGGCACCCACGAGCAGTACTTC.